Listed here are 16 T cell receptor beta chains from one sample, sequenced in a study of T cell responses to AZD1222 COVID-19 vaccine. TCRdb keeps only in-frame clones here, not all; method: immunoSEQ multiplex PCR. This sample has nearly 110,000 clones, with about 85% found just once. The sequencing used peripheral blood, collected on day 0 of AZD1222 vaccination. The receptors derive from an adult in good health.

CDR3 sequence reads: CAISQVSGANVLTF. The CDR3 DNA reads as TGTGCCATCAGTCAAGTCTCTGGGGCCAACGTCCTGACTTTC. The gene calls are TRBV10-3 and TRBJ2-6; D is undetermined. Germline V gene sequence: CDR1 ENHRY, CDR2 SYGVKD. The CDR3 totals 14 residues. Trimming shortened V by 5 bases and J by 0 bases, and 5 bases separated the two germline ends.

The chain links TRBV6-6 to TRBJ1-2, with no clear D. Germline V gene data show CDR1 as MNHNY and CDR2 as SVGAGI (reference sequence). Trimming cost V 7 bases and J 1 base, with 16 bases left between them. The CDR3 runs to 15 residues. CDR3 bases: TGTGCCAGCATTCGCGGGAAGCTGGATAACTATGGCTACACCTTC. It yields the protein CASIRGKLDNYGYTF.

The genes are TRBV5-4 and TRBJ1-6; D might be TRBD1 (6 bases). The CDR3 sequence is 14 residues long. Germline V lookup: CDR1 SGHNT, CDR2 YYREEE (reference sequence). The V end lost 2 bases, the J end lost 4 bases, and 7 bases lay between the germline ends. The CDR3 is CASSFGQYNSPLHF. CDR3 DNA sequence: TGTGCCAGCAGCTTCGGACAGTATAATTCACCCCTCCACTTT.

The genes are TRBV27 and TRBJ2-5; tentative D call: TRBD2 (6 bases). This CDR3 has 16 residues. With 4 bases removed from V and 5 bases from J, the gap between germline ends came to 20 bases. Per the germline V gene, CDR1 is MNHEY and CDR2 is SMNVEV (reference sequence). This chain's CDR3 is CASSSSTGTGQETQYF. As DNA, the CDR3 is TGTGCCAGCAGTTCAAGTACTGGGACTGGCCAGGAGACCCAGTACTTC.

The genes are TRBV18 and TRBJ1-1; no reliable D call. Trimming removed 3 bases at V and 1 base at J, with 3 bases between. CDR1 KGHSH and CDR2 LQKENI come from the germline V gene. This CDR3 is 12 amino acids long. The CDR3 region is CASSPGNTEAFF. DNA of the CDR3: TGTGCCAGCTCACCTGGGAACACTGAAGCTTTCTTT.

CDR3 nucleotide sequence: TGTGCCAGCAGCCCCGCTCCGCCTTCCGGGGGCGGCGAGCAGTTCTTC. This gives the protein CASSPAPPSGGGEQFF. This chain connects TRBV5-4 to TRBJ2-1; tentatively, D is TRBD1 or TRBD2 (6 bases each). This CDR3 is built from 16 residues. CDR1 is SGHNT, CDR2 YYREEE, per germline (reference sequence). Trimming left V 4 bases short and J 10 bases short, with 24 bases between. Looking up the rest from reference TRBV5-4 and TRBJ2-1 gives the full variable domain: ETGVTQSPTHLIKTRGQQVTLRCSSQSGHNTVSWYQQALGQGPQFIFQYYREEENGRGNFPPRFSGLQFPNYSSELNVNALELDDSALYLCASSPAPPSGGGEQFFGPGTRLTVL.

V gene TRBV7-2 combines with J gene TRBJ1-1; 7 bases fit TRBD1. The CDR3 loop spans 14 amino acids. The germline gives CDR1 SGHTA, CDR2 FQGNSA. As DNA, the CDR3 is TGTGTCACCACAGCTGTACAGGGGCTTACTGAAGCTTTCTTT. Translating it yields CVTTAVQGLTEAFF.

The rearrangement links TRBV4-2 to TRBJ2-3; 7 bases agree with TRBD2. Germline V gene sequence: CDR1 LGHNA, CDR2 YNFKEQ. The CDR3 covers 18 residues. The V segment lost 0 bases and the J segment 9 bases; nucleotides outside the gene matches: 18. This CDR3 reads CASSQERSGARRIETQYF. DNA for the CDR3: TGTGCCAGCAGCCAAGAAAGGAGCGGGGCTAGAAGGATAGAAACGCAGTATTTT.

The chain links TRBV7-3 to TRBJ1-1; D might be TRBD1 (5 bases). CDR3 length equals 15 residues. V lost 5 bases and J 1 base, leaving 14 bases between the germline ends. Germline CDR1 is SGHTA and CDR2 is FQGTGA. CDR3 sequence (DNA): TGTGCCAGCAGCCTAGAGGGGTTTACGAACACTGAAGCTTTCTTT. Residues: CASSLEGFTNTEAFF.

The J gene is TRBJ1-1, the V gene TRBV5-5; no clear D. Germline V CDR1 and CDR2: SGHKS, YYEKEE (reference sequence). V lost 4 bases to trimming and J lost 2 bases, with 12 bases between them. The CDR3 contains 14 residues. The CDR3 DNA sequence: TGTGCCAGCAGCAGTATACCGATCAACACTGAAGCTTTCTTT. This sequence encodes CASSSIPINTEAFF.

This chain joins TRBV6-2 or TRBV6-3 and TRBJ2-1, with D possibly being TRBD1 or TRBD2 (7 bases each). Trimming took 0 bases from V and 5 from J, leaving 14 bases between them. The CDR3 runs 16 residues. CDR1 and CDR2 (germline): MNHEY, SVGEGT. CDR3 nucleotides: TGTGCCAGCAGTTACTCGGGGGGGACAGCGAACAATGAGCAGTTCTTC. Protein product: CASSYSGGTANNEQFF.

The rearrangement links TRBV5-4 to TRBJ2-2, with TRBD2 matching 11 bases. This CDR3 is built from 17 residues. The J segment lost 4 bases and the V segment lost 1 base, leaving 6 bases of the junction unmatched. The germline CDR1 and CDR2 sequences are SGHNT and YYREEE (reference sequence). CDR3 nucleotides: TGTGCCAGCAGCTTGCCTAGCGGGGGGATCGGCACCGGGGAGCTGTTTTTT. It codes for CASSLPSGGIGTGELFF.

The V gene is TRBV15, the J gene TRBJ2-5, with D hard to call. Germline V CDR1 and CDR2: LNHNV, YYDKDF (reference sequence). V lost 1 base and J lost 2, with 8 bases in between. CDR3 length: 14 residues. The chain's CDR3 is CATSRVGAQETQYF. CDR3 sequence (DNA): TGTGCCACCAGCAGAGTAGGAGCTCAAGAGACCCAGTACTTC.

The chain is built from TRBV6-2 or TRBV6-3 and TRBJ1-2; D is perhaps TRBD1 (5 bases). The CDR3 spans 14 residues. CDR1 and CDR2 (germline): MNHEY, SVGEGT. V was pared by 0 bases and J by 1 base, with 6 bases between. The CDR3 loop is CASSYSTVNYGYTF. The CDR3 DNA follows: TGTGCCAGCAGTTACTCGACAGTTAACTATGGCTACACCTTC.

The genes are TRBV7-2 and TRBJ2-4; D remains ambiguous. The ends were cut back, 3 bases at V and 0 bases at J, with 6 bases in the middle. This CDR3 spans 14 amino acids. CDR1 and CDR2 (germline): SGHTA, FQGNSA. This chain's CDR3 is CASSLALAKNIQYF. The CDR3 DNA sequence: TGTGCCAGCAGCTTGGCCTTAGCCAAAAACATTCAGTACTTC.

The CDR3 here is CAWTSGTFYNEQFF. Written as DNA, the CDR3 is TGTGCCTGGACCTCCGGGACATTCTACAATGAGCAGTTCTTC. This chain links TRBV30 with TRBJ2-1; possibly TRBD1 for D (6 bases). The CDR3 is 14 residues long. Germline CDR1 GTSNPN, CDR2 SVGIG (reference sequence). Trimming shortened V by 4 bases and J by 3 bases, and 13 bases separated the two germline ends.